Following are 4 T cell receptor beta chains from one sample sequenced in a study of patients and donors after allogeneic stem cell transplantation. TCRdb used MiXCR to reprocess the RT-PCR reads, holding one entry per CDR3 protein. The sample includes almost 90,000 distinct CDR3 sequences, 5% seen only once; the top ten take approximately 2.5%. Sequences were obtained from blood, either unsorted or a sorted T cell fraction (not recorded which). The receptors were gathered from a human donor who was either an allogeneic HSCT recipient or a stem cell or donor lymphocyte infusion donor (not recorded which). It is not recorded whose cells these are; they may come from a transplant donor.

In its sample, this clonotype was seen many times. The chain combines TRBV10-1 with TRBJ2-7; D is ambiguous. CDR1 is WNHNN, CDR2 SYGVQD, per germline (reference sequence). This CDR3 spans 13 amino acids. The V gene lost 2 bases and the J gene lost 5 bases, with 10 bases spanning the gap. CDR3: CASSEGLTDEQYF. As DNA, the CDR3 is TGCGCCAGCAGTGAGGGGCTGACGGACGAGCAGTACTTC.

A note on this clonotype: A much larger clone lies one base from this, so it may be a read error. This chain uses TRBV20-1 with TRBJ2-2; TRBD2 is a possible D gene (6 bases). Germline CDR1 and CDR2: DFQATT and SNEGSKA (reference sequence). Trimming left V 1 base short and J 3 bases short, with 12 bases between. The CDR3 extends over 15 amino acids. The CDR3 sequence is CSARASTGDTGELFF. In DNA form, the CDR3 reads TGCAGTGCTAGAGCCTCCACGGGGGACACCGGGGAGCTGTTTTTT.

This clonotype was detected many times. The chain couples TRBV6-5 to TRBJ1-2; the match to TRBD1 covers 8 bases. With V trimmed by 2 bases and J by 4 bases, 3 bases remained unmatched. This CDR3 comprises 14 residues. CDR1 MNHEY and CDR2 SVGAGI come from the germline V gene. Here the CDR3 reads CASSYHQGAYGYTF. The CDR3 DNA follows: TGTGCCAGCAGTTACCATCAGGGGGCCTATGGCTACACCTTC.

This clonotype was observed at least ten times. This CDR3 reads CASSTWDSQETQYF. The CDR3 DNA is TGTGCCAGCAGCACCTGGGACAGCCAAGAGACCCAGTACTTC. The rearrangement uses TRBV7-2 and TRBJ2-5, with TRBD1 matching over 7 bases. The CDR3 is 14 residues long. Trimming took 5 bases from V and 1 from J; bases not matched to a gene: 4. From germline, CDR1 is SGHTA and CDR2 FQGNSA.